The next 18 T cell receptor beta chains were all read from a single sample in a study of control samples from healthy donors and cancer patients. Produced via immunoSEQ multiplex PCR; TCRdb's table is partial and in-frame only. The top ten clones hold about 9% of a sample with about 140,000 clones, around nine tenths of them seen once. The sequencing sample was made of blood. Source of these receptors: a woman younger than 45 in good health.

V usage is TRBV7-2 and J usage is TRBJ2-5, with TRBD1 identical over 9 bases. The CDR3 runs 15 residues. CDR1 is SGHTA and CDR2 is FQGNSA in the germline V gene. J gave up 4 bases and V 8 bases, and 11 bases lay outside the gene matches. Here the CDR3 reads CASGLGGQGRETQYF. The CDR3 coding sequence is TGTGCCAGCGGGCTCGGGGGACAGGGTCGAGAGACCCAGTACTTC.

J is TRBJ1-6 and V is TRBV6-5, with TRBD1 matching 7 bases. Germline V gene lookup returns CDR1 MNHEY and CDR2 SVGAGI. V gave up 7 bases and J gave up 9 bases; unmatched junction bases: 9. The CDR3 has 14 residues. The CDR3 spells CASNPGQTSSPLHF. The CDR3, as DNA: TGTGCCAGCAACCCGGGACAGACTTCTTCACCCCTCCACTTT.

This clone was counted between two and nine times. The chain joins TRBV9 to TRBJ2-1, with D maybe TRBD2 (6 bases). This CDR3 contains 16 residues. V dropped 4 bases and J dropped 0 bases, with 14 bases sitting between them. The V gene's germline CDR1 is SGDLS and CDR2 YYNGEE. The CDR3 region is CASSSGGRDSYNEQFF. The CDR3 bases are TGTGCCAGCAGCTCCGGAGGGCGGGACTCCTACAATGAGCAGTTCTTC.

This chain links TRBV9 with TRBJ1-4; D gene uncertain. The CDR3 is 14 residues long. Trimming cost V 5 bases and J 8 bases, with 16 bases left between them. Germline lookup yields CDR1 SGDLS and CDR2 YYNGEE. Written as DNA, the CDR3 is TGTGCCAGCAGTGCGGCTCTCGGCCAGGAAAAACTGTTTTTT. Translating it yields CASSAALGQEKLFF.

The J gene is TRBJ2-1, the V gene TRBV10-1, with 12 bases fitting TRBD2. Germline CDR1 reads WNHNN; CDR2 reads SYGVQD (reference sequence). Trimming at V came to 3 bases and at J to 5 bases, leaving 5 bases not matched to a gene. The CDR3 has 16 residues. This chain's CDR3 is CASSDLGLAGNNEQFF. CDR3 DNA sequence: TGCGCCAGCAGTGATCTCGGACTAGCGGGAAACAATGAGCAGTTCTTC.

This chain links TRBV19 with TRBJ1-3, with D perhaps TRBD1 (5 bases). The CDR3 totals 14 residues. Trimming took off 5 bases at V and 8 bases at J, with 16 bases between the two ends. Per germline, CDR1 LNHDA and CDR2 SQIVND (reference sequence). CDR3 nucleotides: TGTGCCAGTAGTCTCCAAGTAGGGGCGGACACCATATATTTT. It encodes CASSLQVGADTIYF.

The V and J genes are TRBV6-2 or TRBV6-3 and TRBJ2-3; a possible D gene is TRBD2 (6 bases). V lost 3 bases and J 2 bases, leaving 12 bases between the germline ends. This CDR3 has 15 amino acids. The germline gives CDR1 MNHEY, CDR2 SVGEGT. CDR3 loop: CASSYAGTVTDTQYF. CDR3 coding DNA: TGTGCCAGCAGTTATGCGGGAACGGTCACAGATACGCAGTATTTT.

V usage is TRBV5-6 and J usage is TRBJ2-5, with D unresolved. This CDR3 region has 13 residues. Trimming took 4 bases from V and 7 from J, leaving 14 bases between them. Germline values: CDR1 SGHDT, CDR2 YYEEEE. CDR3 protein: CASSAHLGGTQYF. The CDR3 DNA is TGTGCCAGCAGCGCACACCTTGGCGGGACCCAGTACTTC.

V usage is TRBV19 and J usage is TRBJ1-5; D perhaps matches TRBD1 (5 bases). This CDR3 is built from 15 residues. CDR1 and CDR2 from the germline V gene are LNHDA and SQIVND (reference sequence). Trimming took off 7 bases at V and 0 bases at J, with 13 bases between the two ends. CDR3 coding DNA: TGTGCCAGTACCGACGGGGGGAATAGCAATCAGCCCCAGCATTTT. It specifies CASTDGGNSNQPQHF.

The chain recombines TRBV4-1 with TRBJ2-5, with 7 bases identical to TRBD2. V lost 4 bases and J lost 5; bases outside the gene matches: 10. Germline V lookup: CDR1 MGHRA, CDR2 YSYEKL. The CDR3 totals 15 residues. Here the CDR3 reads CASSLTQGRVETQYF. The CDR3 nucleotides read TGCGCCAGCAGCCTAACCCAAGGGAGGGTGGAGACCCAGTACTTC.

V gene TRBV19 combines with J gene TRBJ1-6; D may be TRBD1 (5 bases). The V end lost 8 bases, the J end lost 9 bases, and 14 bases lay between the germline ends. CDR1 and CDR2 from the germline V gene are LNHDA and SQIVND (reference sequence). The CDR3 loop spans 13 amino acids. The CDR3 here is CASGGGRSSPLHF. DNA of the CDR3: TGTGCCAGTGGGGGAGGGAGAAGTTCACCCCTCCACTTT.

The V and J genes are TRBV28 and TRBJ1-4; tentative D call: TRBD1 (5 bases). V gave up 5 bases and J gave up 0 bases, with 13 bases separating them. Per germline, CDR1 MDHEN and CDR2 SYDVKM. This CDR3 spans 16 amino acids. This chain's CDR3 is CASSPLWGATNEKLFF. The CDR3 nucleotides read TGTGCCAGCAGTCCCTTATGGGGGGCAACTAATGAAAAACTGTTTTTT.

The CDR3 DNA reads TGTGCCAGCAGTGGTGACACCGATCCAACTAATGAAAAACTGTTTTTT. This sequence encodes CASSGDTDPTNEKLFF. The V gene is TRBV11-2, the J gene TRBJ1-4; D unclear. The CDR3 has 16 amino acids. Trimming took off 6 bases at V and 0 bases at J, with 14 bases between the two ends. CDR1 is SGHAT, CDR2 FQNNGV, per germline.

CDR3 nucleotide sequence: TGCGCCAGCAGCTTGGGAGGGATCTCCTACGAGCAGTACTTC. This gives the protein CASSLGGISYEQYF. The rearrangement uses TRBV5-1 and TRBJ2-7; D possibly corresponds to TRBD2 (5 bases). V was trimmed by 0 bases and J by 0 bases, leaving 7 bases between them. Germline assignment: CDR1 SGHRS and CDR2 YFSETQ. This CDR3 has 14 residues. Drawing the rest from reference TRBV5-1 and TRBJ2-7, the complete variable domain is KAGVTQTPRYLIKTRGQQVTLSCSPISGHRSVSWYQQTPGQGLQFLFEYFSETQRNKGNFPGRFSGRQFSNSRSEMNVSTLELGDSALYLCASSLGGISYEQYFGPGTRLTVT.

This chain joins TRBV12-3 or TRBV12-4 and TRBJ2-7; no reliable D call. The length of the CDR3 is 12 residues. The V and J ends lost 4 bases and 5 bases respectively, with 9 bases between them. Here the CDR3 DNA reads TGTGCCAGCAGTTACTCCCTCAACGAGCAGTACTTC. This codes for CASSYSLNEQYF.

This clone was detected once. This sequence joins TRBV4-2 and TRBJ2-2, with D possibly TRBD1 on 6 matching bases. V was trimmed by 4 bases and J by 6 bases, leaving 9 bases between them. Germline CDR1 is LGHNA and CDR2 is YNFKEQ. There are 13 residues in the CDR3. The CDR3 DNA is TGTGCCAGCAGCCGCCAGGGGTCCGGGGAGCTGTTTTTT. This encodes CASSRQGSGELFF.

This chain uses TRBV12-3 or TRBV12-4 with TRBJ2-1, with D perhaps TRBD2 (5 bases). The CDR3 has 13 amino acids. V lost 5 bases to trimming and J lost 4 bases, with 9 bases between them. CDR3 residues: CASSDDYYNEQFF. The CDR3 coding sequence is TGTGCCAGCAGTGACGACTATTACAATGAGCAGTTCTTC.

The chain carries TRBV28 and TRBJ2-1; D uncertain. Trimming shortened V by 4 bases and J by 7 bases, and 14 bases separated the two germline ends. This CDR3 spans 14 amino acids. Germline V gives CDR1 MDHEN, CDR2 SYDVKM. CDR3 protein: CASSSPQPRNEQFF. The CDR3 DNA reads TGTGCCAGCAGTTCACCGCAACCCCGGAATGAGCAGTTCTTC.